This T cell receptor (beta chain) was identified in a study of T-cell memory formation after mild COVID-19. TCRdb reanalysed the 5' RACE reads using MiXCR and keeps one entry per CDR3 protein. The sample carries about 170,000 distinct CDR3 sequences, 10% to 15% recorded once. This CDR3 is built from 13 residues. V was trimmed by 3 bases and J by 6 bases, leaving 12 bases between them. CDR1 and CDR2 from the germline V gene are SGHKS and YYEKEE (reference sequence). Material for sequencing was PBMCs or a T cell subset sorted from them (not recorded which). The sequence came from a young man who had mild COVID-19 (a few samples of this study predate the infection). Cell type and time point are not known. The V gene is TRBV5-5, the J gene TRBJ1-1; D is uncertain. In nucleotides, the CDR3 is TGTGCCAGCAGCTCGGACCCCTTTTCTGAAGCTTTCTTT. Protein sequence: CASSSDPFSEAFF. Filled out from reference TRBV5-5 and TRBJ1-1, the complete variable domain reads DAGVTQSPTHLIKTRGQQVTLRCSPISGHKSVSWYQQVLGQGPQFIFQYYEKEERGRGNFPDRFSARQFPNYSSELNVNALLLGDSALYLCASSSDPFSEAFFGQGTRLTVV.